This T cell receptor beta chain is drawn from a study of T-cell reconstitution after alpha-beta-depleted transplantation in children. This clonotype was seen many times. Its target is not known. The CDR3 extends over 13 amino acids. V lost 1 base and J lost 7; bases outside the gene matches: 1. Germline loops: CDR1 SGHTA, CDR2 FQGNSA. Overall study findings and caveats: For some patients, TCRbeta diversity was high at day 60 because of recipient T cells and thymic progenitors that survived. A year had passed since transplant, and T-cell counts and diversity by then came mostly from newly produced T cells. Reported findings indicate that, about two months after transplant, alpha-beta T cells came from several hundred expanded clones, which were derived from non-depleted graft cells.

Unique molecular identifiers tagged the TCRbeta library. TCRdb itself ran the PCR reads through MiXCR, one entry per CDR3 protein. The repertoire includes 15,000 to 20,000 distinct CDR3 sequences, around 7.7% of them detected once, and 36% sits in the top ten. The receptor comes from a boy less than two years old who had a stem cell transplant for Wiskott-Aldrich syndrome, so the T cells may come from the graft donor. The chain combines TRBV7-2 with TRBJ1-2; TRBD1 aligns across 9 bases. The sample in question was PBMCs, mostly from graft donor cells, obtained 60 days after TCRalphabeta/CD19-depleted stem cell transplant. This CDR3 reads CASSLDRGLGYTF. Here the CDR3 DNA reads TGTGCCAGCAGCTTAGACAGGGGGCTTGGCTACACCTTC.